The 30 T cell receptor beta chains reported below all come from one sample, sequenced in a study of a mutant IDH1 vaccine in newly diagnosed glioma. This sample's time point: week 47, end of study. Each dose of the vaccine consisted of 300 ug of mutant IDH1 20-mer peptide, with topical imiquimod. Measured with immunoSEQ multiplex PCR; TCRdb has only the in-frame clones, and not every one. The sample has fewer than 60,000 clones; roughly 61% are singletons. For these receptors, no antigen is known. The sequenced sample was peripheral blood mononuclear cells (PBMCs), obtained from a glioma patient whose treatment included an IDH1 peptide vaccine. These receptors were collected from a man in his forties with glioma. Some clones in this sample may be carry-over from other donors' samples.

The chain recombines TRBV4-2 with TRBJ2-7; unclear D gene. The CDR3 sequence is 15 residues long. V was trimmed by 1 base and J by 4 bases, leaving 14 bases between them. Germline V gene lookup returns CDR1 LGHNA and CDR2 YNFKEQ. CDR3 residues: CASSQGLSTGYEQYF. CDR3 DNA sequence: TGTGCCAGCAGCCAAGGTTTGTCGACTGGTTACGAGCAGTACTTC.

The V call is TRBV6-5, the J call TRBJ2-3; tentative D call: TRBD1 (5 bases). The CDR3 is 15 residues long. V shed 0 bases and J shed 8 bases, with 15 bases lying between them. Germline lookup yields CDR1 MNHEY and CDR2 SVGAGI. DNA of the CDR3: TGTGCCAGCAGTTACTCGACACAGGATTCGGGTACGCAGTATTTT. Translated, it gives CASSYSTQDSGTQYF.

In its sample, this clone was seen a few times. The chain carries TRBV4-2 and TRBJ1-3; 8 nucleotides match TRBD1. The CDR3 sequence is 14 residues long. CDR1 is LGHNA and CDR2 is YNFKEQ in the germline V gene. Unmatched junction bases numbered 4, after V lost 1 base and J lost 8 bases. Here the CDR3 reads CASSQGTGGDTIYF. The DNA for the CDR3 is TGTGCCAGCAGCCAAGGAACAGGGGGGGACACCATATATTTT.

By its share, this clone is medium-sized. J is TRBJ2-7 and V is TRBV6-4, with 7 bases that match TRBD2. The V and J ends lost 7 bases and 2 bases, in that order; junction bases with no gene match: 8. CDR3 length equals 14 residues. Germline CDR1 and CDR2: MRHNA and SNTAGT. The CDR3 reads CASKTGGRPYEQYF. CDR3 nucleotides: TGTGCCAGCAAGACGGGGGGTCGACCCTACGAGCAGTACTTC.

This clone was observed once. V and J are TRBV2 and TRBJ1-6; tentative D call: TRBD1 (5 bases). The germline CDR1 and CDR2 sequences are SNHLY and FYNNEI. V was cut by 6 bases and J by 12 bases, with 15 bases left in between. This CDR3 has 13 residues. The DNA of the CDR3 is TGTGCCAGCAGCCGGGACGGAGCGGGACCCCTCCACTTT. Its translation is CASSRDGAGPLHF.

V is TRBV11-2 and J is TRBJ2-7; no clear D. The CDR3 covers 12 residues. V shed 10 bases and J shed 0 bases, with 10 bases lying between them. In germline, CDR1 is SGHAT, CDR2 FQNNGV. CDR3 sequence: CATGRTSYEQYF. DNA of the CDR3: TGTGCCACGGGTAGGACCTCCTACGAGCAGTACTTC.

The table lists this clone with a few counts. This chain joins TRBV10-2 and TRBJ2-5, with D perhaps TRBD2 (5 bases). Trimming took off 6 bases at V and 7 bases at J, with 12 bases between the two ends. The CDR3 sequence is 12 residues long. Germline V gene lookup returns CDR1 WSHSY and CDR2 SAAADI. The CDR3 region has the DNA TGCGCCAGCAGGGAGGTGCGCGGGACCCAGTACTTC. Translating gives CASREVRGTQYF.

This clone has only one observation. J is TRBJ2-7 and V is TRBV27, with 9 bases fitting TRBD1. The germline CDR1 and CDR2 sequences are MNHEY and SMNVEV (reference sequence). Trimming cost V 8 bases and J 7 bases; bases outside gene matches: 9. This CDR3 comprises 13 residues. CDR3 sequence: CASGRTGGGEQYF. The CDR3 region has the DNA TGTGCCAGCGGGAGAACAGGGGGCGGGGAGCAGTACTTC.

In its sample, this clone was seen a few times. The rearrangement uses TRBV11-1 and TRBJ1-2; D possibly corresponds to TRBD1 (5 bases). V shed 5 bases and J shed 0 bases, with 10 bases lying between them. Per the germline V gene, CDR1 is SGHAT and CDR2 is FQDESV (reference sequence). CDR3 length: 14 residues. The CDR3 DNA follows: TGTGCCAGCAGCCTTGGACAAACTAACTATGGCTACACCTTC. This translates into CASSLGQTNYGYTF.

V usage is TRBV10-3 and J usage is TRBJ2-3; D might be TRBD1 (6 bases). CDR1 is ENHRY and CDR2 is SYGVKD in the germline V gene. The CDR3 spans 14 residues. Trimming stripped 4 bases from V and 5 bases from J, with 13 bases between. CDR3 loop: CAISGDRIRDTQYF. The CDR3 nucleotides are TGTGCCATCAGTGGCGACAGGATAAGAGATACGCAGTATTTT.

The V and J genes are TRBV6-5 and TRBJ1-1; 9 bases line up with TRBD1. V lost 2 bases to trimming and J lost 0 bases; unmatched junction nucleotides: 4. The CDR3 has 16 amino acids. Germline V lookup: CDR1 MNHEY, CDR2 SVGAGI. The CDR3 protein is CASSYHDRGLNTEAFF. The CDR3 region has the DNA TGTGCCAGCAGTTACCATGACAGGGGGTTGAACACTGAAGCTTTCTTT.

In DNA, the CDR3 is TGCGCCAGCATCCAAACCGGGGGGAATTCACCCCTCCACTTT. It translates to CASIQTGGNSPLHF. V and J are TRBV10-2 and TRBJ1-6, with a tentative D call TRBD1 (5 bases). The germline V and J ends were trimmed by 7 bases and 7 bases, with 14 bases remaining between them. Germline-derived CDR1 and CDR2 are WSHSY and SAAADI. The length of the CDR3 is 14 residues.

CDR3 DNA sequence: TGTGCCAGCAGGGAGCAGGGATCTGTTGGGACTGAAGCTTTCTTT. The encoded protein is CASREQGSVGTEAFF. This sequence joins TRBV2 and TRBJ1-1, with TRBD1 as a possible D gene (5 bases). Germline CDR1 SNHLY, CDR2 FYNNEI. Trimming left V 6 bases short and J 5 bases short, with 19 bases between. This CDR3 spans 15 amino acids. Full variable domain (missing parts from reference TRBV2 and TRBJ1-1): EPEVTQTPSHQVTQMGQEVILRCVPISNHLYFYWYRQILGQKVEFLVSFYNNEISEKSEIFDDQFSVERPDGSNFTLKIRSTKLEDSAMYFCASREQGSVGTEAFFGQGTRLTVV.

With regard to this clone: A junction boundary mismatches the germline segment, possibly from a read error. The chain recombines TRBV18 with TRBJ1-1; TRBD1 agrees at 7 bases. The CDR3 has 14 residues. Germline V gene sequence: CDR1 KGHSH, CDR2 LQKENI. CDR3: CASSPQGANAEAFF. The CDR3, as DNA: TGTGCCAGCTCACCACAGGGGGCGAACGCTGAAGCTTTCTTT.

About this clone itself: This specimen includes other DNA sequences encoding the same CDR3. This chain connects TRBV7-9 to TRBJ2-7; 9 bases match TRBD1. With 0 bases clipped from V and 0 bases from J, the junction kept 3 bases outside the gene matches. The CDR3 loop spans 16 amino acids. Germline V gene lookup returns CDR1 SEHNR and CDR2 FQNEAQ (reference sequence). The CDR3 coding sequence is TGTGCCAGCAGCTTAGCGACAGGGGGACGCTCCTACGAGCAGTACTTC. As protein: CASSLATGGRSYEQYF.

The V and J genes are TRBV6-6 and TRBJ1-6; D unclear. The germline V gene encodes CDR1 MNHNY and CDR2 SVGAGI (reference sequence). Trimming took 9 bases from V and 0 from J, leaving 6 bases between them. The CDR3 consists of 13 residues. CDR3 DNA sequence: TGTGCCAGTTCTAGCTCCTATAATTCACCCCTCCACTTT. It specifies CASSSSYNSPLHF.

The chain joins TRBV20-1 to TRBJ2-7, with D perhaps matching TRBD1 or TRBD2 (6 bases each). V was pared by 7 bases and J by 4 bases, with 11 bases between. The CDR3 consists of 11 residues. The germline gives CDR1 DFQATT, CDR2 SNEGSKA (reference sequence). The CDR3 DNA reads TGCAGTGTTACGGGGGCTTACGAGCAGTACTTC. Translating gives CSVTGAYEQYF.

The V and J genes are TRBV4-2 and TRBJ2-5; D perhaps matches TRBD1 (6 bases). CDR1 is LGHNA, CDR2 YNFKEQ, per germline. V was pared by 0 bases and J by 5 bases, with 16 bases between. The CDR3 is 16 amino acids. CDR3 coding DNA: TGTGCCAGCAGCCAAGAAGGCGAGGGGGTGGCCGAGACCCAGTACTTC. This translates into CASSQEGEGVAETQYF.

The chain carries TRBV19 and TRBJ2-3; weak D call: TRBD1 (5 bases). Trimming removed 2 bases from V and 0 bases from J, with 12 bases in between. This CDR3 region has 16 residues. The germline V gene has CDR1 LNHDA and CDR2 SQIVND (reference sequence). The CDR3 sequence is CASSIQGRRSTDTQYF. CDR3 coding DNA: TGTGCCAGTAGTATACAGGGAAGAAGAAGCACAGATACGCAGTATTTT.

This chain links TRBV7-9 with TRBJ1-2, with 8 bases identical to TRBD1. The germline V gene has CDR1 SEHNR and CDR2 FQNEAQ (reference sequence). The length of the CDR3 is 14 residues. Losses at the gene ends were 2 bases for V and 6 bases for J; bases not matched to a gene: 5. The CDR3 sequence: CASSLQGAGDGYTF. CDR3 sequence (DNA): TGTGCCAGCAGCTTACAGGGGGCGGGTGATGGCTACACCTTC. The entire variable domain, with the rest obtained from reference TRBV7-9 and TRBJ1-2, is as follows: DTGVSQNPRHKITKRGQNVTFRCDPISEHNRLYWYRQTLGQGPEFLTYFQNEAQLEKSRLLSDRFSAERPKGSFSTLEIQRTEQGDSAMYLCASSLQGAGDGYTFGSGTRLTVV.

This clone was seen more than once but under ten times. The rearrangement joins TRBV5-1 to TRBJ2-1, with D unresolved. Germline CDR1 and CDR2: SGHRS and YFSETQ. Trimming cost V 0 bases and J 6 bases, with 10 bases left between them. The length of the CDR3 is 14 residues. CDR3: CASSLAWQLNEQFF. The CDR3 DNA follows: TGCGCCAGCAGCTTGGCCTGGCAGCTCAATGAGCAGTTCTTC.

The rearrangement links TRBV6-5 to TRBJ2-1, with 11 bases matching TRBD2. CDR1 MNHEY and CDR2 SVGAGI come from the germline V gene. The CDR3 spans 15 residues. Germline trimming cut 7 bases from V and 5 bases from J; bases unmatched to any gene: 7. This CDR3 is CASKKPGLADNEQFF. DNA of the CDR3: TGTGCCAGCAAGAAACCGGGACTAGCGGACAATGAGCAGTTCTTC.

The chain carries TRBV5-1 and TRBJ2-5; 7 bases match TRBD1. Germline values: CDR1 SGHRS, CDR2 YFSETQ. The J segment lost 2 bases and the V segment lost 4 bases, leaving 8 bases of the junction unmatched. CDR3 size: 15 residues. For the CDR3, the DNA is TGCGCCAGCAGCCCCCGAGGACAGGAGCAAGAGACCCAGTACTTC. Translation gives CASSPRGQEQETQYF.

The chain is built from TRBV2 and TRBJ2-7; unclear D gene. The CDR3 extends over 15 amino acids. CDR1 and CDR2 (germline): SNHLY, FYNNEI. With 5 bases removed from V and 4 bases from J, the gap between germline ends came to 18 bases. CDR3 protein: CASSPGPRVRYEQYF. In nucleotides, the CDR3 is TGTGCCAGCAGTCCCGGGCCTCGTGTGAGGTACGAGCAGTACTTC. Based on the CDR3 plus reference TRBV2 and TRBJ2-7, the full variable domain is EPEVTQTPSHQVTQMGQEVILRCVPISNHLYFYWYRQILGQKVEFLVSFYNNEISEKSEIFDDQFSVERPDGSNFTLKIRSTKLEDSAMYFCASSPGPRVRYEQYFGPGTRLTVT.

The gene calls are TRBV29-1 and TRBJ1-5; no clear D gene. The V gene lost 7 bases and the J gene lost 3 bases, with 13 bases spanning the gap. The CDR3 runs 13 residues. Germline V CDR1 and CDR2: SQVTM, ANQGSEA. CDR3 coding DNA: TGCAGCGCTAAAGGTGGGCCCAATCAGCCCCAGCATTTT. Protein: CSAKGGPNQPQHF.

This clone has only a few counts. This chain links TRBV9 with TRBJ2-7; 8 bases line up with TRBD1. The CDR3 is 13 amino acids. Looked up from germline, CDR1 is SGDLS and CDR2 is YYNGEE. Trimming cost V 4 bases and J 2 bases; bases outside gene matches: 2. The CDR3, as DNA: TGTGCCAGCAGCCCACAGGGGGCCTACGAGCAGTACTTC. The encoded protein is CASSPQGAYEQYF. The full variable domain, completed using reference TRBV9 and TRBJ2-7, is DSGVTQTPKHLITATGQRVTLRCSPRSGDLSVYWYQQSLDQGLQFLIQYYNGEERAKGNILERFSAQQFPDLHSELNLSSLELGDSALYFCASSPQGAYEQYFGPGTRLTVT.

V usage is TRBV7-9 and J usage is TRBJ2-5, with D possibly called TRBD1 or TRBD2 (5 bases each). V shed 1 base and J shed 6 bases, with 9 bases lying between them. The CDR3 sequence is 13 residues long. Germline-derived CDR1 and CDR2 are SEHNR and FQNEAQ (reference sequence). This chain's CDR3 is CASSLVGPKTQYF. The CDR3 bases are TGTGCCAGCAGCTTAGTGGGACCTAAGACCCAGTACTTC.

J is TRBJ2-3 and V is TRBV4-1, with a weak D call TRBD1 (5 bases). The CDR3 has 17 amino acids. From germline, CDR1 is MGHRA and CDR2 YSYEKL. V was clipped by 3 bases and J by 0 bases, with 16 bases between them. In nucleotides, the CDR3 is TGCGCCAGCAGCCAGAGATTGACAGTTGATAGCACAGATACGCAGTATTTT. As protein: CASSQRLTVDSTDTQYF.

The chain has TRBV4-2 and TRBJ2-3; D gene uncertain. Germline V CDR1 and CDR2: LGHNA, YNFKEQ. Trimming stripped 1 base from V and 1 base from J, with 9 bases between. This CDR3 is built from 15 residues. CDR3 DNA: TGTGCCAGCAGCCAAGTTCTATGGGGCACAGATACGCAGTATTTT. Translation: CASSQVLWGTDTQYF.

This clone appeared once. The chain uses TRBV2 and TRBJ2-7; possibly TRBD2 for D (5 bases). Looked up from germline, CDR1 is SNHLY and CDR2 is FYNNEI. The CDR3 spans 14 residues. Trimming left V 7 bases short and J 7 bases short, with 20 bases between. The CDR3 DNA is TGTGCCAGCACCCTCATCCCCCTCACGGGGGAGCAGTACTTC. Its translation: CASTLIPLTGEQYF.